The 19 T cell receptor beta chains presented below share a single source sample, sequenced in a study of blood T cell repertoires in COVID-19. The data were produced by immunoSEQ multiplex PCR, yet TCRdb's version contains in-frame clones alone and is incomplete. This sample yields about 110,000 clones, of which roughly 88% are seen a single time; 5.5% to 8% belongs to the top ten. The sample taken for sequencing was peripheral blood. The source of these receptors is a middle-aged man with active or convalescent COVID-19.

The V gene is TRBV20-1, the J gene TRBJ2-5, with 8 bases lining up with TRBD2. The CDR3 extends over 14 amino acids. V trimming: 3 bases; J trimming: 3 bases; junction bases outside the gene matches: 6. Germline lookup yields CDR1 DFQATT and CDR2 SNEGSKA (reference sequence). The CDR3 region has the DNA TGCAGTGCTAGTAAGCCGGGAGGGGAAGAGACCCAGTACTTC. It encodes CSASKPGGEETQYF.

The V call is TRBV5-4, the J call TRBJ2-7; 7 bases line up with TRBD1. The CDR3 sequence is 14 residues long. Germline values: CDR1 SGHNT, CDR2 YYREEE (reference sequence). Trimming removed 1 base from V and 3 bases from J; junction bases left unmatched: 4. Written as DNA, the CDR3 is TGTGCCAGCAGCTTGTTCACAGGGGACTACGAGCAGTACTTC. Translating it yields CASSLFTGDYEQYF.

V gene TRBV28 combines with J gene TRBJ1-4; TRBD1 matches 7 bases. The CDR3 covers 14 residues. Germline-derived CDR1 and CDR2 are MDHEN and SYDVKM. V trimming: 6 bases; J trimming: 8 bases; junction bases outside the gene matches: 9. CDR3 nucleotides: TGTGCCAGCAGAGAGACAGGGATGGGGGAAAAACTGTTTTTT. This encodes CASRETGMGEKLFF.

The chain uses TRBV10-1 and TRBJ2-7, with D possibly being TRBD2 (7 bases). Trimming pared 5 bases from V and 4 bases from J, leaving 15 bases between. Germline CDR1 reads WNHNN; CDR2 reads SYGVQD (reference sequence). The CDR3 has 14 amino acids. CDR3 sequence reads: CASSSGTRIYEQYF. The CDR3 nucleotides read TGCGCCAGCAGTAGCGGGACACGTATTTACGAGCAGTACTTC.

This clone was counted once. The chain combines TRBV15 with TRBJ1-5; D perhaps matches TRBD1 (6 bases). V shed 0 bases and J shed 1 base, with 7 bases lying between them. The CDR3 is 15 residues long. Germline V CDR1 and CDR2: LNHNV, YYDKDF (reference sequence). CDR3 nucleotides: TGTGCCACCAGCAGAGACAGGGGAAGCAATCAGCCCCAGCATTTT. Amino acids: CATSRDRGSNQPQHF.

The V gene is TRBV29-1, the J gene TRBJ1-1; TRBD1 matches 7 bases. The CDR3 spans 12 residues. The V segment lost 7 bases and the J segment 0 bases; nucleotides outside the gene matches: 2. The V gene's germline CDR1 is SQVTM and CDR2 ANQGSEA. CDR3: CSADRVNTEAFF. CDR3 bases: TGCAGCGCAGACAGGGTGAACACTGAAGCTTTCTTT. The full variable domain, in which reference TRBV29-1 and TRBJ1-1 provide the parts outside the CDR3, is SAVISQKPSRDICQRGTSLTIQCQVDSQVTMMFWYRQQPGQSLTLIATANQGSEATYESGFVIDKFPISRPNLTFSTLTVSNMSPEDSSIYLCSADRVNTEAFFGQGTRLTVV.

The rearrangement links TRBV6-5 to TRBJ2-7; the match to TRBD1 covers 11 bases. Germline lookup yields CDR1 MNHEY and CDR2 SVGAGI. The CDR3 contains 15 residues. The J segment lost 7 bases and the V segment lost 2 bases, leaving 7 bases of the junction unmatched. The CDR3 spells CASSYRGTGGEEQYF. CDR3 bases: TGTGCCAGCAGTTACCGCGGGACAGGGGGTGAGGAGCAGTACTTC.

The V and J genes are TRBV5-1 and TRBJ2-2; perhaps TRBD2 as D (6 bases). The CDR3 runs 16 residues. Trimming took 3 bases from V and 0 from J, leaving 12 bases between them. Per the germline V gene, CDR1 is SGHRS and CDR2 is YFSETQ. In DNA form, the CDR3 reads TGCGCCAGCAGCTCCCGGACTACCTCGAACACCGGGGAGCTGTTTTTT. This encodes CASSSRTTSNTGELFF.

This chain uses TRBV27 with TRBJ2-7; 7 nucleotides line up with TRBD2. V was clipped by 4 bases and J by 3 bases; unmatched bases: 6. Looked up from germline, CDR1 is MNHEY and CDR2 is SMNVEV (reference sequence). This CDR3 is 14 amino acids long. The DNA of the CDR3 is TGTGCCAGCAGTTCCGGCGGGGGAGTCTACGAGCAGTACTTC. Its translation is CASSSGGGVYEQYF.

This clone was observed once. The chain carries TRBV5-6 and TRBJ2-5; D not resolved. Trimming took 0 bases from V and 5 from J, leaving 5 bases between them. CDR3 length: 12 residues. Germline values: CDR1 SGHDT, CDR2 YYEEEE. The CDR3 here is CASSLARETQYF. The CDR3 bases are TGTGCCAGCAGCTTGGCACGGGAGACCCAGTACTTC.

This chain connects TRBV9 to TRBJ2-1, with D perhaps TRBD2 (6 bases). CDR1 SGDLS and CDR2 YYNGEE come from the germline V gene. V lost 0 bases and J 4 bases, leaving 11 bases between the germline ends. The length of the CDR3 is 15 residues. Here the CDR3 DNA reads TGTGCCAGCAGCGTAGTCGGGAGTGGATACAATGAGCAGTTCTTC. It translates to CASSVVGSGYNEQFF.

This rearrangement joins TRBV18 to TRBJ2-2; maybe TRBD2 (8 bases). V was trimmed by 2 bases and J by 3 bases, leaving 16 bases between them. This CDR3 comprises 17 residues. CDR1 and CDR2 (germline): KGHSH, LQKENI. The CDR3 nucleotides read TGTGCCAGCTCACCATCGGGAGGGGGCTCGGACACCGGGGAGCTGTTTTTT. Its translation is CASSPSGGGSDTGELFF. Full variable domain (rest looked up from reference TRBV18 and TRBJ2-2): NAGVMQNPRHLVRRRGQEARLRCSPMKGHSHVYWYRQLPEEGLKFMVYLQKENIIDESGMPKERFSAEFPKEGPSILRIQQVVRGDSAAYFCASSPSGGGSDTGELFFGEGSRLTVL.

The chain carries TRBV25-1 and TRBJ1-1; tentatively, D is TRBD1 (5 bases). Germline V gene sequence: CDR1 MGHDK, CDR2 SYGVNS. The CDR3 is made up of 13 amino acids. V lost 6 bases to trimming and J lost 0 bases, with 8 bases between them. The CDR3 nucleotides are TGTGCCAGCAGGGGGCTCATGAACACTGAAGCTTTCTTT. Translation gives CASRGLMNTEAFF.

The CDR3 coding sequence is TGTGCCAGCATCACCCGGGGCAGGGGGCTTACTGAAGCTTTCTTT. The encoded protein is CASITRGRGLTEAFF. The chain recombines TRBV28 with TRBJ1-1; 8 bases match TRBD1. CDR1 and CDR2 (germline): MDHEN, SYDVKM. V lost 7 bases to trimming and J lost 5 bases; unmatched junction nucleotides: 12. The CDR3 sequence is 15 residues long.

The V gene is TRBV6-2 or TRBV6-3, the J gene TRBJ2-7; 7 nucleotides agree with TRBD2. The CDR3 loop spans 17 amino acids. Germline V lookup: CDR1 MNHEY, CDR2 SVGEGT. J was trimmed by 0 bases and V by 0 bases; bases with no gene match: 8. The DNA for the CDR3 is TGTGCCAGCAGTTACTCCCCCGGCGGGGGAAGCTCCTACGAGCAGTACTTC. It specifies CASSYSPGGGSSYEQYF.

The chain carries TRBV14 and TRBJ2-1; 9 positions match TRBD1. CDR1 is SGHDN, CDR2 FVKESK, per germline. This CDR3 region has 18 residues. J lost 7 bases, V lost 3 bases, and 16 bases had no gene match. The CDR3 is CASSHRRQGGNFWNEQFF. The CDR3 DNA is TGTGCCAGCAGCCATCGCAGACAGGGGGGGAATTTTTGGAATGAGCAGTTCTTC.

The chain combines TRBV4-1 with TRBJ2-5, with D maybe TRBD1 (6 bases). CDR3 length: 14 amino acids. Per germline, CDR1 MGHRA and CDR2 YSYEKL. Trimming took 7 bases from V and 0 from J, leaving 12 bases between them. This CDR3 is CASNADRYQETQYF. The CDR3 bases are TGCGCCAGCAACGCGGACAGATACCAAGAGACCCAGTACTTC.

The rearrangement joins TRBV27 to TRBJ1-1, with TRBD1 matching over 7 bases. J was trimmed by 4 bases and V by 7 bases; bases with no gene match: 9. CDR1 MNHEY and CDR2 SMNVEV come from the germline V gene (reference sequence). The CDR3 spans 14 residues. The CDR3 nucleotides are TGTGCCAGCACCCCCTACAGGGGTCTCACTGAAGCTTTCTTT. Translated, it gives CASTPYRGLTEAFF.

CDR3 coding DNA: TGTGCCAGCAGCTTGGCCGGGATGACTGAAGCTTTCTTT. Amino acid sequence: CASSLAGMTEAFF. The chain uses TRBV5-5 and TRBJ1-1, with D unclear. From germline, CDR1 is SGHKS and CDR2 YYEKEE (reference sequence). CDR3 size: 13 residues. V was cut by 0 bases and J by 5 bases, with 8 bases left in between.